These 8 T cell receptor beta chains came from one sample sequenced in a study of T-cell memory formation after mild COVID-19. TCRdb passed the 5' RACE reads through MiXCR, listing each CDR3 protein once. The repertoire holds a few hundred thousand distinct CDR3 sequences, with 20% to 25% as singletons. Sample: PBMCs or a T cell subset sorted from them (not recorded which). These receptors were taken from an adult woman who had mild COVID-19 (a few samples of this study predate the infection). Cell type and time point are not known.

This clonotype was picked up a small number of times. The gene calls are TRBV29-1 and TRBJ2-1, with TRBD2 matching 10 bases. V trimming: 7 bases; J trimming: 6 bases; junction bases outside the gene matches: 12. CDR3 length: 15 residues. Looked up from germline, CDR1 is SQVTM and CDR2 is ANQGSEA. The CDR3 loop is CSGDTLAGGANEQFF. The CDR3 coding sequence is TGCAGCGGTGATACGTTAGCGGGGGGAGCCAATGAGCAGTTCTTC.

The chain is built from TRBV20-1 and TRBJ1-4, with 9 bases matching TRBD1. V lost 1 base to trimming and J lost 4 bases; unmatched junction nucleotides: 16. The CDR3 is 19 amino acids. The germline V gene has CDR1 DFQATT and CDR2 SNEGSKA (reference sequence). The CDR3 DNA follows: TGCAGTGCTAGAGCCGTCCCGGGACAGGGTACGGGGGATAATGAAAAACTGTTTTTT. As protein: CSARAVPGQGTGDNEKLFF.

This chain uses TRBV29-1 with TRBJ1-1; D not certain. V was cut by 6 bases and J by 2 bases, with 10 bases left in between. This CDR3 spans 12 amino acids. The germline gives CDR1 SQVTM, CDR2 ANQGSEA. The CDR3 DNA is TGCAGCGTCCAATCATATAACACTGAAGCTTTCTTT. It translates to CSVQSYNTEAFF.

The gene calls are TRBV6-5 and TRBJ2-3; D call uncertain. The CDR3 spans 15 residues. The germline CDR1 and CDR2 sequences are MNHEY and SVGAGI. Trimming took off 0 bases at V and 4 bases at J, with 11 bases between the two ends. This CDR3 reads CASSYSSGVADTQYF. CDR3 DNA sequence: TGTGCCAGCAGTTACTCGTCTGGGGTCGCAGATACGCAGTATTTT.

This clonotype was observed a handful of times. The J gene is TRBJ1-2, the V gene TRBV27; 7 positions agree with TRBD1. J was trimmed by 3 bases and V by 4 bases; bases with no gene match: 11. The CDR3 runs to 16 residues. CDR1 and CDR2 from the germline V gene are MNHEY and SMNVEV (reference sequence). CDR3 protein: CASSSETGLNDYGYTF. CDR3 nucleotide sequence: TGTGCCAGCAGTTCCGAGACAGGGTTGAATGACTATGGCTACACCTTC.

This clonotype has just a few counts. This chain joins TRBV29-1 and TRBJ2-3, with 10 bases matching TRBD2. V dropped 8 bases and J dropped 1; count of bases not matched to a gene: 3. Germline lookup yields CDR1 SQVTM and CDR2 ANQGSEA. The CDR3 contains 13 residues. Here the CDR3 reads CSLTSGGTDTQYF. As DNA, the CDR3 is TGCAGCCTCACTAGCGGGGGCACAGATACGCAGTATTTT.

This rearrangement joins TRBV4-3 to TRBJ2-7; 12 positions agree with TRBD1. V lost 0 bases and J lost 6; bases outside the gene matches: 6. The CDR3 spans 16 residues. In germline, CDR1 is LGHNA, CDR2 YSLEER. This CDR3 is CASSQDPGQGASEQYF. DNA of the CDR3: TGCGCCAGCAGCCAAGACCCGGGACAGGGGGCCTCCGAGCAGTACTTC.

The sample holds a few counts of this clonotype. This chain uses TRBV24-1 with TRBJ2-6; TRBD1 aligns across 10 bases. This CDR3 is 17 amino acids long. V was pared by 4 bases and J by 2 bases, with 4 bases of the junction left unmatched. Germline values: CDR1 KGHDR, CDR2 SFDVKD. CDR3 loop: CATSETGGSAGANVLTF. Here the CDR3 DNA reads TGTGCCACCAGTGAGACAGGGGGCTCCGCTGGGGCCAACGTCCTGACTTTC.